Described below is a single TCR beta chain sequence and its context. Its antigen is not yet known. No quality values exist for individual bases; no much larger clone is one base distant. The method was 5' RACE. TCRdb records Illumina HiSeq 2500 as the sequencer. The second PCR ran for roughly 7 to 11 cycles and used a J-beta primer mix along with a sample-barcoded 5' primer. A template-switch 5' adaptor carrying 12 random nucleotides introduced a unique molecular identifier onto each TCR beta cDNA molecule. At least 3 million CDR3-containing paired-end reads were obtained from each sample. All of the RNA was converted into first-strand cDNA using the Mint cDNA synthesis kit, with a TRBC-specific oligonucleotide serving as the primer. After uracil-DNA glycosylase treatment, a first 18-cycle PCR used universal primers M1SS and BC2_uni_R on all cDNA. The paper's data handling went like this. Normalization of each sample was performed by random selection of 1 million high-quality reads, each carrying a distinct molecular identifier. Reads sharing molecular identifiers were discarded rather than binned into consensus sequences. MiTCR, run with a Q25 quality threshold and the strictest error-elimination algorithm, handled CDR3 identification, clonotype clustering and error correction. A nonparametric unseen species model using Euler transformation provided a lower-bound estimate of total TCR beta diversity. TCRdb cleaned the public reads at Q25 with fastp, built clones with MiXCR and kept in-frame beta chains. CDR3 protein sequences are deduplicated, and each keeps its most common genes and DNA. V and J calls and clone size were set by TCRdb, not the authors. Counted in this sample were approximately 850,000 distinct CDR3 sequences; more than 40% of them appeared once. The ten largest make up around 21% of the sample.

The data were obtained in a study of blood T cells in healthy people across ages (dated by TCRdb to the mid-2010s). Describing the broader study: In model experiments, template switching captured roughly one uniquely barcoded TCR beta cDNA molecule for every two T cells. To avoid experimental bias, donors of different ages were spread randomly across the sequencing lanes. The donors were split into four age groups: young (average 16 years), middle-aged (about 40), aged (62) and long-lived (more than 80). Two additional independent replicas of 1 million unique cDNA reads from the same blood draw were analyzed for two donors (one aged 18 to 29 and one aged 80 or older). To track age-related changes in TCR beta repertoire diversity, the study relied on deep sequencing normalized with unique cDNA molecular identifiers. The study at large found these results: Compared with the aged group, the long-lived group had more naive CD4+ T cells, fewer expanded clones and increased TCR diversity, a pattern suggesting age selection. Because profiling used bulk unsorted PBMCs, naive and antigen-experienced compartments could not be compared conclusively. Observed TCR beta diversity correlated strongly with the percentage of naive T cells measured by flow cytometry. The CMV infection status of donors was not known, potentially confounding age-related changes in expanded clonotypes. Estimates of total diversity based on one million sequenced T cells were considered lower bounds and underestimates. As age increased, observed TCR beta diversity per million T cells dropped in a roughly linear way, and a significant reduction was already evident by age about 40.

Systemically healthy Caucasian individuals from Russia, 35 to 50 in total and aged roughly 6 to 95 years, were included as donors. Each donor gave around 9.5 milliliters of peripheral blood, collected into EDTA-treated Vacutainer tubes. Ficoll-Paque density-gradient centrifugation was used to isolate PBMCs, with at least 6.5 million per sample. Total RNA was extracted from PBMCs with Trizol reagent, with at least 5 micrograms obtained per sample. For every donor, flow cytometry on a PBMC aliquot measured the percentage of naive CD45RAhigh/CD27high T cells. Sequences SGHTA (CDR1) and FQGNSA (CDR2) are obtained from the germline V gene. The CDR3 measures 13 amino acids from cysteine to phenylalanine. Only the CDR3 region is kept as DNA, spanning 39 bases read in frame from base 1. Trimming costs V 5 bases and J 10 bases, and their ends lie 15 bases apart.

The TCR sequence derives from a man in his sixties in good health. The sample comprised blood. The V and J genes are TRBV7-2 and TRBJ2-1, with no confident D gene call. In nucleotide form, the sequence is TGTGCCAGCAGCAAACCCGGCCTCTCCGAGCAGTTCTTC. Translated, this is CASSKPGLSEQFF.